The 15 T cell receptor beta chains in this list originate from one sample, sequenced in a study of tumor-infiltrating lymphocytes in primary liver carcinoma (dated by TCRdb to about 2017). Sequencing was performed on an Illumina HiSeq 2500. A constant-region primer and ProtoScript II reverse transcriptase were used to reverse-transcribe TCRbeta-specific cDNA from around 530 ng total RNA. Construction of the TCRbeta libraries relied on three nested rounds of multiplex PCR, following a slightly modified ARM-PCR procedure. Multiplex TRBV1-TRBV30 forward primers and a Cbeta reverse primer were used in the first two PCR rounds, each of which was run for approximately 10 cycles. Through fastp at Q25 and MiXCR, TCRdb rebuilt clones from the public reads, retaining in-frame beta chains. Rows with a matching CDR3 protein are joined into one entry that keeps the most common DNA and genes. This sample lists under 200,000 distinct CDR3 sequences; over 80% were detected once. 15% to 20% of the sample is in the top ten clones.

Total RNA and DNA were co-extracted without cell sorting from approximately 20-30 mg of bulk tissue using the AllPrep DNA/RNA mini kit. The specimen sequenced was tumor tissue from primary liver carcinoma. The receptors stem from a man aged 40-50 years with primary liver carcinoma and hepatitis B virus infection.

The chain couples TRBV29-1 to TRBJ2-5, with D unclear. This CDR3 has 15 amino acids. The V and J ends lost 4 bases and 5 bases respectively, with 20 bases between them. Germline V gives CDR1 SQVTM, CDR2 ANQGSEA. Written as DNA, the CDR3 is TGCAGCGTTGGATCCGCGGTGGGTAGATTGGAGACCCAGTACTTC. Its protein product is CSVGSAVGRLETQYF.

A remark on this clonotype: The conserved phenylalanine or tryptophan normally closing the CDR3 is absent here, so this likely arose from a read error. The chain carries TRBV30 and TRBJ2-5; D possibly uses TRBD1 or TRBD2 (5 bases each). Germline V lookup: CDR1 GTSNPN, CDR2 SVGIG (reference sequence). The length of the CDR3 is 16 residues. V was trimmed by 6 bases and J by 1 base, leaving 21 bases between them. CDR3 DNA sequence: TGTGCCTGCAGTACCACGGGGCTGACGCCCCAAGAGACCCAGTACTCC. It translates to CACSTTGLTPQETQYS.

The chain uses TRBV6-1 and TRBJ2-6; D is perhaps TRBD1 (6 bases). The length of the CDR3 is 18 residues. V lost 7 bases and J 2 bases, leaving 21 bases between the germline ends. Germline V gives CDR1 MNHNS, CDR2 SASEGT. DNA for the CDR3: TGTGCCAGCAATGCCAGACAGGTGCGATTCCCTGGGGCCAACGTCCTGACTTTC. Translating gives CASNARQVRFPGANVLTF.

Concerning this clonotype: A junction boundary mismatches the germline segment, possibly from a read error. J is TRBJ1-5 and V is TRBV11-3; perhaps TRBD1 as D (5 bases). CDR3 length: 15 residues. Looked up from germline, CDR1 is SGHNT and CDR2 is YENEEA. In DNA form, the CDR3 reads TGTGCCAGTAGCTCAAATCTGGGGGTGGCTCAGCCCCAGAATTTT. This encodes CASSSNLGVAQPQNF.

This clonotype was counted a single time. The gene calls are TRBV6-6 and TRBJ1-1, with D unresolved. The V gene's germline CDR1 is MNHNY and CDR2 SVGAGI (reference sequence). The CDR3 extends over 14 amino acids. V lost 8 bases and J lost 5, with 18 bases in between. The CDR3 loop is CASCGIWVRTEAFF. The CDR3 coding sequence is TGTGCCAGCTGTGGGATATGGGTAAGGACTGAAGCTTTCTTT.

Comments on this clonotype: Germline is not matched at one junction end, which may reflect a read error. The CDR3 here is CASSRAWTVIANYGFTF. Written as DNA, the CDR3 is TGTGCCAGCAGCCGAGCCTGGACAGTAATAGCTAACTATGGCTTCACCTTC. This rearrangement joins TRBV11-1 to TRBJ1-2; D might be TRBD1 (6 bases). The length of the CDR3 is 17 residues. In germline, CDR1 is SGHAT, CDR2 FQDESV (reference sequence). The full variable domain, rest sourced from reference TRBV11-1 and TRBJ1-2, is EAEVAQSPRYKITEKSQAVAFWCDPISGHATLYWYRQILGQGPELLVQFQDESVVDDSQLPKDRFSAERLKGVDSTLKIQPAELGDSAMYLCASSRAWTVIANYGFTFGSGTRLTVV.

The J gene is TRBJ2-2, the V gene TRBV4-1; D is unresolved. The CDR3 covers 14 residues. Trimming left V 2 bases short and J 7 bases short, with 11 bases between. Germline CDR1 is MGHRA and CDR2 is YSYEKL. CDR3 DNA sequence: TGCGCCAGCAGCCAACATACCCTCTACGGGGAGCTGTTTTTT. It encodes CASSQHTLYGELFF.

Concerning this clonotype itself: Germline and junction disagree at one end, which may indicate a read error. The rearrangement links TRBV11-3 to TRBJ2-1; D ambiguous. This CDR3 spans 12 amino acids. The V gene's germline CDR1 is SGHNT and CDR2 YENEEA. The CDR3 reads CACTLNANAQFF. CDR3 coding DNA: TGTGCCTGCACCTTAAATGCCAATGCGCAGTTTTTC. Full variable domain (remainder filled in from reference TRBV11-3 and TRBJ2-1): EAGVVQSPRYKIIEKKQPVAFWCNPISGHNTLYWYLQNLGQGPELLIRYENEEAVDDSQLPKDRFSAERLKGVDSTLKIQPAELGDSAVYLCACTLNANAQFFGPGTRLTVL.

On this clonotype: A much more abundant neighbour one base away suggests this may be a read error. The chain combines TRBV11-2 with TRBJ2-3; the D gene is possibly TRBD2 (6 bases). Germline-derived CDR1 and CDR2 are SGHAT and FQNNGV. This CDR3 contains 15 residues. The chain's CDR3 is CASSLHGSGTYTQYF. The CDR3 nucleotides read TGTGCCAGCAGCTTACACGGGAGTGGCACATATACGCAGTATTTT.

As to this clonotype: At one boundary the junction diverges from the germline segment, which might be a read error. The rearrangement joins TRBV11-2 to TRBJ2-7, with D tentatively TRBD2 (5 bases). Germline CDR1 and CDR2: SGHAT and FQNNGV. The CDR3 totals 16 residues. CDR3: CASSLEPSGSWVEHYF. In nucleotides, the CDR3 is TGTGCCAGCAGCTTAGAACCTAGTGGGAGCTGGGTCGAGCATTATTTC. Complete variable domain (other parts from reference TRBV11-2 and TRBJ2-7): EAGVAQSPRYKIIEKRQSVAFWCNPISGHATLYWYQQILGQGPKLLIQFQNNGVVDDSQLPKDRFSAERLKGVDSTLKIQPAKLEDSAVYLCASSLEPSGSWVEHYFGPGTRLTVT.

Notes on this clonotype: A much larger clone differs by one base, so this may be a read error. V and J are TRBV7-2 and TRBJ2-5; 13 positions match TRBD2. The CDR3 has 18 amino acids. Per the germline V gene, CDR1 is SGHTA and CDR2 is FQGNSA. The DNA for the CDR3 is TGTGCCAGCAGCTCTCCTCCCGGGACTAGCGGGATTCAAGAGATCCAGTACTTC. This translates into CASSSPPGTSGIQEIQYF.

This clonotype showed up many times. V gene TRBV5-4 combines with J gene TRBJ2-1; D possibly corresponds to TRBD1 (5 bases). Trimming shortened V by 0 bases and J by 5 bases, and 12 bases separated the two germline ends. CDR3 length: 15 residues. Germline lookup yields CDR1 SGHNT and CDR2 YYREEE (reference sequence). The CDR3: CASSLAGQGNNEQFF. CDR3 nucleotides: TGTGCCAGCAGCTTGGCCGGGCAGGGTAACAATGAGCAGTTCTTC. The full variable domain, with the rest looked up from reference TRBV5-4 and TRBJ2-1, is ETGVTQSPTHLIKTRGQQVTLRCSSQSGHNTVSWYQQALGQGPQFIFQYYREEENGRGNFPPRFSGLQFPNYSSELNVNALELDDSALYLCASSLAGQGNNEQFFGPGTRLTVL.

Details on this clonotype: One end of the junction varies from germline; a read error may be responsible. The rearrangement uses TRBV14 and TRBJ2-1, with a tentative D call TRBD2 (5 bases). Germline V lookup: CDR1 SGHDN, CDR2 FVKESK. CDR3 length: 15 amino acids. Here the CDR3 DNA reads TGTGCCAGCAGCGCGGTAGGAGGAATCTACAATGAGCTGTTCTTC. This gives the protein CASSAVGGIYNELFF.

Turning to this clonotype: An end of the junction does not agree with germline; a read error may underlie this. The gene calls are TRBV29-1 and TRBJ2-2, with D perhaps TRBD2 (5 bases). The CDR3 runs 11 residues. Germline CDR1 SQVTM, CDR2 ANQGSEA. CDR3 residues: CSVGLTGELLF. The CDR3, as DNA: TGCAGTGTTGGACTCACCGGGGAGCTGTTGTTT.

As for this clonotype: This is likely a read error, given that the CDR3 carries no conserved phenylalanine or tryptophan at its end. The chain recombines TRBV4-1 with TRBJ1-5; D is uncertain. There are 15 residues in the CDR3. Germline CDR1 is MGHRA and CDR2 is YSYEKL. The germline V and J ends were trimmed by 1 base and 0 bases, with 7 bases remaining between them. The CDR3 sequence is CASSQGVDSNQPQHI. The DNA of the CDR3 is TGCGCCAGCAGCCAAGGGGTAGATAGCAATCAGCCCCAGCATATA.